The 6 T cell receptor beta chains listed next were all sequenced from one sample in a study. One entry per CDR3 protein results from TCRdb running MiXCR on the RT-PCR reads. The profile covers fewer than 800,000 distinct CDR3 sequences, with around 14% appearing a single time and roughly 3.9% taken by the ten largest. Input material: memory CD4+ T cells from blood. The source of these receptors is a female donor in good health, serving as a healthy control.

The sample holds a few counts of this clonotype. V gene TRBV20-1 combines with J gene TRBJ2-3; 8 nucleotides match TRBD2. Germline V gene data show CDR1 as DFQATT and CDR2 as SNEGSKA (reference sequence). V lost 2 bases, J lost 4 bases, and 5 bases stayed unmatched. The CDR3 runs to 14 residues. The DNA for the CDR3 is TGCAGTGCTAGAAAAGCGGGGGAGGCAGATACGCAGTATTTT. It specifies CSARKAGEADTQYF.

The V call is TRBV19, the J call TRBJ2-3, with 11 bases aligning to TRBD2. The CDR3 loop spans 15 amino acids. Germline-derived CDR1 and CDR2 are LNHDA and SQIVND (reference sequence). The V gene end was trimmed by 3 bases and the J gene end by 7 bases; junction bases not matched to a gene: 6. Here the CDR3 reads CASSISLAGGHTQYF. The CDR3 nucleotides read TGTGCCAGTAGTATCTCCCTAGCGGGAGGCCATACGCAGTATTTT.

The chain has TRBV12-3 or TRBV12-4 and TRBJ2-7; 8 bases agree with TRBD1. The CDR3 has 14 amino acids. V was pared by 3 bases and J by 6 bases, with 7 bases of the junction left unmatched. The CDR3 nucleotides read TGTGCCAGCAGTTTGAGGACAGGGTACGGCGAGCAGTACTTC. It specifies CASSLRTGYGEQYF.

Here the CDR3 DNA reads TGTGCCAGCTCACGCACACAGGGCCTGAATGAAAAACTGTTTTTT. It specifies CASSRTQGLNEKLFF. The chain employs TRBV18 and TRBJ1-4, with TRBD1 as a possible D gene (6 bases). Trimming removed 4 bases from V and 5 bases from J, with 14 bases in between. The CDR3 extends over 15 amino acids. From germline, CDR1 is KGHSH and CDR2 LQKENI.

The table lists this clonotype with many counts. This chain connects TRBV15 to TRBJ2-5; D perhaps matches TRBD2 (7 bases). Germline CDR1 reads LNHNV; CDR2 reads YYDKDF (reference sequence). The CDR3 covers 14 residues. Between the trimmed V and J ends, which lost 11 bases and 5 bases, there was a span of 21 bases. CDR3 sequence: CASTRGAMGETQYF. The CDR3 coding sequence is TGTGCCTCCACACGGGGGGCGATGGGGGAGACCCAGTACTTC.

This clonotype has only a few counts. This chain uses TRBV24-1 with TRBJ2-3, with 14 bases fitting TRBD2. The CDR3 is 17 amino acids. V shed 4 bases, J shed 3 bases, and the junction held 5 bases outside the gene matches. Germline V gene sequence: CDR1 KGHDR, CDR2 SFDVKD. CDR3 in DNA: TGTGCCACCAGTGACGGGACTAGCGGGAGAGCAACAGATACGCAGTATTTT. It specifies CATSDGTSGRATDTQYF.